These 32 T cell receptor beta chains share one sample of origin, sequenced in a study of OX40 agonist ivuxolimab in advanced cancers. Profiling relied on immunoSEQ multiplex PCR, and the TCRdb table lists in-frame clones only, not all of them. The profile covers 95,000 to 100,000 clones, with approximately 83% appearing a single time and around 1.6% taken by the ten largest. This sample comprised CD4+ or CD8+ T cells sorted from blood, obtained in a trial of the OX40 agonist ivuxolimab. Source of these receptors: an adult with an advanced solid tumor such as melanoma, head and neck, liver or kidney cancer.

The chain carries TRBV7-2 and TRBJ2-1; 14 bases align to TRBD2. There are 17 residues in the CDR3. Germline trimming cut 0 bases from V and 9 bases from J; bases unmatched to any gene: 7. Germline CDR1 and CDR2: SGHTA and FQGNSA. In DNA, the CDR3 is TGTGCCAGCAGCTTAGCGCTGACTAGCGGGAGGGGGGGTGAGCAGTTCTTC. Its translation is CASSLALTSGRGGEQFF.

The V gene is TRBV9, the J gene TRBJ2-3; D is possibly TRBD2 (5 bases). The ends were cut back, 3 bases at V and 15 bases at J, with 17 bases in the middle. This CDR3 is built from 12 residues. Germline V gives CDR1 SGDLS, CDR2 YYNGEE. CDR3 coding DNA: TGTGCCAGCAGCGGGCGGACCGGACTGGGATATTTT. Amino acid sequence: CASSGRTGLGYF.

The CDR3 region is CASSHRSQGLHNEQFF. The CDR3 region has the DNA TGTGCCAGCAGCCACCGATCACAGGGGCTCCACAATGAGCAGTTCTTC. The chain combines TRBV14 with TRBJ2-1; TRBD1 matches at 7 bases. J lost 5 bases, V lost 3 bases, and 10 bases had no gene match. The CDR3 is 16 amino acids. Germline loops: CDR1 SGHDN, CDR2 FVKESK.

A few counts support this clone. The chain combines TRBV7-2 with TRBJ1-1; D not resolved. Per germline, CDR1 SGHTA and CDR2 FQGNSA. The CDR3 runs 13 residues. V was clipped by 2 bases and J by 4 bases, with 8 bases between them. DNA for the CDR3: TGTGCCAGCAGCTTAACAAGGACCACTGAAGCTTTCTTT. Protein sequence: CASSLTRTTEAFF.

The chain employs TRBV5-4 and TRBJ1-4; perhaps TRBD1 as D (6 bases). Germline CDR1 and CDR2: SGHNT and YYREEE (reference sequence). Trimming took off 0 bases at V and 6 bases at J, with 9 bases between the two ends. This CDR3 is 14 amino acids long. The CDR3 nucleotides are TGTGCCAGCAGCTTGGGGGGGCCAGATGAAAAACTGTTTTTT. Translated: CASSLGGPDEKLFF. The variable domain in full, completed from reference TRBV5-4 and TRBJ1-4, reads ETGVTQSPTHLIKTRGQQVTLRCSSQSGHNTVSWYQQALGQGPQFIFQYYREEENGRGNFPPRFSGLQFPNYSSELNVNALELDDSALYLCASSLGGPDEKLFFGSGTQLSVL.

The chain combines TRBV28 with TRBJ2-7, with 15 bases matching TRBD2. Germline V gives CDR1 MDHEN, CDR2 SYDVKM. With 5 bases clipped from V and 3 bases from J, the junction kept 11 bases outside the gene matches. The CDR3 consists of 18 residues. The CDR3 DNA reads as TGTGCCAGCAGTGGGGCCGGACTAGCGGGGGGGCCGATCTACGAGCAGTACTTC. It encodes CASSGAGLAGGPIYEQYF.

The rearrangement links TRBV5-4 to TRBJ1-4; a possible D gene is TRBD1 (6 bases). Germline loops: CDR1 SGHNT, CDR2 YYREEE (reference sequence). The CDR3 loop spans 14 amino acids. Trimming removed 7 bases at V and 8 bases at J, with 18 bases between. CDR3 amino acids: CASSRGGAEEKLFF. The CDR3 DNA sequence: TGTGCCAGCTCGCGAGGGGGGGCGGAGGAAAAACTGTTTTTT. The full variable domain, in which reference TRBV5-4 and TRBJ1-4 provide the parts outside the CDR3, is ETGVTQSPTHLIKTRGQQVTLRCSSQSGHNTVSWYQQALGQGPQFIFQYYREEENGRGNFPPRFSGLQFPNYSSELNVNALELDDSALYLCASSRGGAEEKLFFGSGTQLSVL.

The V gene is TRBV18, the J gene TRBJ1-6; no clear D gene. The CDR3 has 18 residues. V shed 3 bases and J shed 7 bases, with 22 bases lying between them. Germline V gene data show CDR1 as KGHSH and CDR2 as LQKENI. CDR3 residues: CASSPQAEGTIPNSPLHF. The CDR3 coding sequence is TGTGCCAGCTCACCCCAAGCAGAGGGCACCATCCCAAATTCACCCCTCCACTTT.

The chain uses TRBV7-2 and TRBJ1-2; 9 bases are shared with TRBD1. Germline CDR1 and CDR2: SGHTA and FQGNSA. The J segment lost 4 bases and the V segment lost 0 bases, leaving 6 bases of the junction unmatched. CDR3 length equals 16 residues. CDR3: CASSLAGTGKGYGYTF. CDR3 in DNA: TGTGCCAGCAGCTTAGCTGGGACAGGGAAGGGCTATGGCTACACCTTC.

The chain recombines TRBV7-6 with TRBJ2-7; 14 bases map to TRBD2. Trimming removed 0 bases from V and 5 bases from J; junction bases left unmatched: 0. Germline loops: CDR1 SGHVS, CDR2 FNYEAQ. This CDR3 is 15 amino acids long. The CDR3 loop is CASSLAGLAGDEQYF. CDR3 sequence (DNA): TGTGCCAGCAGCTTAGCGGGACTAGCGGGGGACGAGCAGTACTTC.

V is TRBV28 and J is TRBJ1-5, with D hard to call. This CDR3 is 13 amino acids long. CDR1 is MDHEN, CDR2 SYDVKM, per germline. The V end lost 7 bases, the J end lost 8 bases, and 15 bases lay between the germline ends. In nucleotides, the CDR3 is TGTGCCAGCACCTCCCGAGGGAAAAAGCCCCAGCATTTT. Protein product: CASTSRGKKPQHF.

CDR3 sequence reads: CASSFQGGAEAFF. DNA for the CDR3: TGTGCCAGCAGCTTCCAGGGGGGGGCTGAAGCTTTCTTT. The rearrangement links TRBV7-9 to TRBJ1-1; TRBD1 matches at 7 bases. V trimming: 3 bases; J trimming: 6 bases; junction bases outside the gene matches: 4. Germline V lookup: CDR1 SEHNR, CDR2 FQNEAQ (reference sequence). The CDR3 spans 13 residues.

The V and J genes are TRBV10-2 and TRBJ1-2; D unclear. V dropped 0 bases and J dropped 4 bases, with 9 bases sitting between them. Germline CDR1 is WSHSY and CDR2 is SAAADI. CDR3 length: 14 residues. Here the CDR3 reads CASSESGSGYGYTF. As DNA, the CDR3 is TGCGCCAGCAGTGAGTCAGGGTCTGGCTATGGCTACACCTTC.

This clone was seen only a few times. J is TRBJ1-2 and V is TRBV6-6; D is undetermined. The CDR3 is made up of 14 amino acids. Germline loops: CDR1 MNHNY, CDR2 SVGAGI (reference sequence). Trimming cost V 0 bases and J 8 bases, with 13 bases left between them. The CDR3 nucleotides are TGTGCCAGCAGTTACTCGAGGCAGGAGGAAGGCTACACCTTC. It translates to CASSYSRQEEGYTF.

This chain uses TRBV2 with TRBJ2-2; the D gene could be TRBD1 or TRBD2 (5 bases each). The V and J ends lost 4 bases and 6 bases respectively, with 9 bases between them. CDR1 and CDR2 (germline): SNHLY, FYNNEI. The CDR3 length is 13 residues. The CDR3 coding sequence is TGTGCCAGCAGTGTAGGGACCTCCGGGGAGCTGTTTTTT. Protein product: CASSVGTSGELFF.

Here the CDR3 reads CASSASGGMNTEAFF. The DNA for the CDR3 is TGCGCCAGCAGCGCCTCAGGGGGCATGAACACTGAAGCTTTCTTT. The V call is TRBV5-1, the J call TRBJ1-1; 8 bases fit TRBD1. The CDR3 spans 15 residues. Germline CDR1 SGHRS, CDR2 YFSETQ. V dropped 4 bases and J dropped 0; count of bases not matched to a gene: 5. Filled out from reference TRBV5-1 and TRBJ1-1, the complete variable domain reads KAGVTQTPRYLIKTRGQQVTLSCSPISGHRSVSWYQQTPGQGLQFLFEYFSETQRNKGNFPGRFSGRQFSNSRSEMNVSTLELGDSALYLCASSASGGMNTEAFFGQGTRLTVV.

This sequence joins TRBV9 and TRBJ1-3, with a tentative D call TRBD1 (5 bases). The germline gives CDR1 SGDLS, CDR2 YYNGEE. V lost 5 bases and J lost 4, with 10 bases in between. The length of the CDR3 is 13 residues. CDR3 loop: CASSTGDGNTIYF. CDR3 nucleotide sequence: TGTGCCAGCAGTACAGGTGACGGAAACACCATATATTTT.

The chain carries TRBV19 and TRBJ2-1, with 14 positions matching TRBD2. The junction had 9 bases not matched to a gene; V was cut back by 4 bases and J by 10 bases. CDR3 length: 16 amino acids. Germline loops: CDR1 LNHDA, CDR2 SQIVND (reference sequence). The CDR3 loop reads CASSTSTSGRAKEQFF. In nucleotides, the CDR3 is TGTGCCAGTAGTACATCGACTAGCGGGAGGGCCAAAGAGCAGTTCTTC. The variable domain in full, with the rest retrieved from reference TRBV19 and TRBJ2-1, is DGGITQSPKYLFRKEGQNVTLSCEQNLNHDAMYWYRQDPGQGLRLIYYSQIVNDFQKGDIAEGYSVSREKKESFPLTVTSAQKNPTAFYLCASSTSTSGRAKEQFFGPGTRLTVL.

This chain uses TRBV5-1 with TRBJ2-5, with 7 bases that match TRBD1. The V segment lost 1 base and the J segment 5 bases; nucleotides outside the gene matches: 2. The germline gives CDR1 SGHRS, CDR2 YFSETQ. The CDR3 has 13 amino acids. This chain's CDR3 is CASSLRGRETQYF. The CDR3 DNA reads as TGCGCCAGCAGCTTGAGGGGGCGGGAGACCCAGTACTTC.

CDR3 in amino acids: CASSQDGLVVSDTQYF. CDR3 DNA sequence: TGCGCCAGCAGCCAAGATGGACTAGTGGTTTCAGATACGCAGTATTTT. The V and J genes are TRBV4-3 and TRBJ2-3, with 7 positions matching TRBD2. Trimming took 0 bases from V and 4 from J; bases not matched to a gene: 7. This CDR3 has 16 amino acids. Germline V gene lookup returns CDR1 LGHNA and CDR2 YSLEER.

The chain employs TRBV5-1 and TRBJ2-3; 11 bases are a match to TRBD2. This CDR3 comprises 16 residues. CDR1 and CDR2 from the germline V gene are SGHRS and YFSETQ. The V and J ends lost 0 bases and 4 bases, in that order; junction bases with no gene match: 4. The CDR3 loop is CASSLDGLAGSDTQYF. Written as DNA, the CDR3 is TGCGCCAGCAGCTTGGATGGACTAGCGGGCTCAGATACGCAGTATTTT.

The gene calls are TRBV5-1 and TRBJ1-5; D gene ambiguous. V was clipped by 4 bases and J by 0 bases, with 11 bases between them. CDR3 size: 15 residues. Germline V gene lookup returns CDR1 SGHRS and CDR2 YFSETQ. The DNA of the CDR3 is TGCGCCAGCAGCCTAGTCCCGGATAGCAATCAGCCCCAGCATTTT. Translated: CASSLVPDSNQPQHF. Filled out from reference TRBV5-1 and TRBJ1-5, the complete variable domain reads KAGVTQTPRYLIKTRGQQVTLSCSPISGHRSVSWYQQTPGQGLQFLFEYFSETQRNKGNFPGRFSGRQFSNSRSEMNVSTLELGDSALYLCASSLVPDSNQPQHFGDGTRLSIL.

This clone has just one count. J is TRBJ2-7 and V is TRBV6-1; 8 bases map to TRBD2. Germline V gives CDR1 MNHNS, CDR2 SASEGT. V lost 2 bases and J lost 3; bases outside the gene matches: 3. The CDR3 sequence is 14 residues long. The CDR3 bases are TGTGCCAGCAGTGAACGACGGGGGGGCTACGAGCAGTACTTC. Protein product: CASSERRGGYEQYF.

The chain carries TRBV5-4 and TRBJ2-7; D possibly uses TRBD1 or TRBD2 (6 bases each). Trimming removed 5 bases from V and 1 base from J, with 13 bases in between. The germline CDR1 and CDR2 sequences are SGHNT and YYREEE (reference sequence). There are 14 residues in the CDR3. CDR3 residues: CASSLGGSSYEQYF. In DNA, the CDR3 is TGTGCCAGCAGTTTAGGGGGGTCGTCCTACGAGCAGTACTTC.

This chain connects TRBV7-9 to TRBJ2-1; D is undetermined. Germline V gives CDR1 SEHNR, CDR2 FQNEAQ (reference sequence). The ends were cut back, 2 bases at V and 5 bases at J, with 13 bases in the middle. The CDR3 length is 15 residues. CDR3 bases: TGTGCCAGCAGCTTATGGGGTAAGCCCGACAATGAGCAGTTCTTC. Amino acids: CASSLWGKPDNEQFF.

The chain has TRBV7-2 and TRBJ2-3, with D perhaps TRBD1 (7 bases). There are 15 residues in the CDR3. Trimming pared 5 bases from V and 5 bases from J, leaving 17 bases between. Per germline, CDR1 SGHTA and CDR2 FQGNSA. The CDR3 reads CASSPGGGGGDTQYF. The CDR3 coding sequence is TGTGCCAGCAGCCCAGGAGGGGGCGGTGGAGATACGCAGTATTTT. Full variable domain (missing parts from reference TRBV7-2 and TRBJ2-3): GAGVSQSPSNKVTEKGKDVELRCDPISGHTALYWYRQSLGQGLEFLIYFQGNSAPDKSGLPSDRFSAERTGGSVSTLTIQRTQQEDSAVYLCASSPGGGGGDTQYFGPGTRLTVL.

The gene calls are TRBV6-5 and TRBJ1-1, with D hard to call. The V gene lost 5 bases and the J gene lost 4 bases, with 11 bases spanning the gap. There are 13 residues in the CDR3. CDR1 is MNHEY and CDR2 is SVGAGI in the germline V gene. CDR3: CASSEARGTEAFF. The CDR3 nucleotides are TGTGCCAGCAGTGAAGCAAGAGGCACTGAAGCTTTCTTT.

This rearrangement joins TRBV28 to TRBJ1-4; tentatively, D is TRBD1 (5 bases). Per the germline V gene, CDR1 is MDHEN and CDR2 is SYDVKM. Trimming removed 10 bases from V and 8 bases from J, with 14 bases in between. CDR3 length: 12 residues. The CDR3, as DNA: TGTGCCACTCCAGGGATTGGCGAAAAACTGTTTTTT. It codes for CATPGIGEKLFF.

This clone was counted a single time. The chain combines TRBV4-1 with TRBJ2-1; D gene unclear. Between the trimmed V and J ends, which lost 1 base and 3 bases, there was a span of 7 bases. CDR1 and CDR2 (germline): MGHRA, YSYEKL. This CDR3 has 14 amino acids. The CDR3: CASSQADGYNEQFF. DNA for the CDR3: TGCGCCAGCAGCCAAGCCGACGGCTACAATGAGCAGTTCTTC.

The chain has TRBV5-1 and TRBJ1-4, with a tentative D call TRBD1 (6 bases). Trimming left V 1 base short and J 8 bases short, with 12 bases between. The CDR3 extends over 14 amino acids. CDR1 is SGHRS and CDR2 is YFSETQ in the germline V gene. The CDR3, as DNA: TGCGCCAGCAGCTTGAGTCCCCAGGGGGAAAAACTGTTTTTT. Protein sequence: CASSLSPQGEKLFF.

The chain uses TRBV25-1 and TRBJ2-5; 12 bases fit TRBD1. Germline trimming cut 5 bases from V and 4 bases from J; bases unmatched to any gene: 8. This CDR3 is built from 16 residues. Germline V gene data show CDR1 as MGHDK and CDR2 as SYGVNS. CDR3 coding DNA: TGTGCCAGCAGTAAAGAGGGACAGGGGGCGGGAGAGACCCAGTACTTC. This translates into CASSKEGQGAGETQYF.

This clone was counted only a few times. The genes are TRBV30 and TRBJ2-7; 8 bases are shared with TRBD1. CDR3 length: 15 residues. The trim removed 2 bases at V and 2 bases at J, leaving 8 bases unmatched. Germline V gene sequence: CDR1 GTSNPN, CDR2 SVGIG (reference sequence). The CDR3 region has the DNA TGTGCCTGGAGTCGCCCGGGACAGGCGACCTACGAGCAGTACTTC. It yields the protein CAWSRPGQATYEQYF.